This record looks at one T cell receptor (beta chain) sequence and its context. Its antigen remains unidentified. At the DNA level, this CDR3 is encoded by other sequences in the same sample as well. Of the isolated RNA, all was reverse transcribed, and so the sequenced material was expressed TCRB transcripts. The protocol was immunoSEQ multiplex PCR, while the TCRdb copy is restricted to in-frame clones and leaves out a portion. Among approximately 600,000 clones listed, around 12% were seen once. The data belong to a study of beta chain features in type 1 diabetes. Study-wide points: The influence of HLA type on TCRB rearrangement stayed undetermined. Moderate but significant shortening of TCRB CDR3s was recorded in all four CD4+ subsets from Type 1 diabetes patients.

V gave up 1 base and J gave up 0 bases, with 5 bases separating them. The CDR3 has 13 residues. The germline gives CDR1 SQVTM, CDR2 ANQGSEA. This receptor was identified in a man between 25 and 39 years old with type 1 diabetes. The gene calls are TRBV29-1 and TRBJ2-3, with D hard to call. The sample consisted of naive CD4+ T cells from blood. The CDR3 sequence is CSVEGGSTDTQYF. Here the CDR3 DNA reads TGCAGCGTTGAAGGCGGTAGCACAGATACGCAGTATTTT.